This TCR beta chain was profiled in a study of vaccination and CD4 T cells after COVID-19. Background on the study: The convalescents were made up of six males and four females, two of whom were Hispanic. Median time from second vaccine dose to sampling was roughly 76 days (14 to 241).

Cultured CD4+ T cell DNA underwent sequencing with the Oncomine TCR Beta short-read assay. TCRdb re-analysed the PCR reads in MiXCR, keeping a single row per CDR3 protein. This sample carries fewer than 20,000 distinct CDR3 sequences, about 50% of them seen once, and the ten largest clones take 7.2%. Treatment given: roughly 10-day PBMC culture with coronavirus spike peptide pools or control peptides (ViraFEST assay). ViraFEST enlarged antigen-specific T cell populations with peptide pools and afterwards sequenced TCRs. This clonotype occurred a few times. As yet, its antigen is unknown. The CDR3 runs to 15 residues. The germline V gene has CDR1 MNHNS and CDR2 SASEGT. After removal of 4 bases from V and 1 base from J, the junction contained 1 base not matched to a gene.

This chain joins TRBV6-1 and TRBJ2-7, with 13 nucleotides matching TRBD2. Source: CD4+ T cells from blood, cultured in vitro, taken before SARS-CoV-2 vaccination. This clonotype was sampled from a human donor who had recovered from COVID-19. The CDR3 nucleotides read TGTGCCAGCAGTGGACTAGCGGGAGGATCCTACGAGCAGTACTTC. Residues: CASSGLAGGSYEQYF.